This TCR beta chain was identified during a study of blood T cell repertoires in COVID-19. Study-level background: Samples came from the United States, Italy and Spain, spanning acute and convalescent COVID-19.

The protocol was immunoSEQ multiplex PCR, while the TCRdb copy is restricted to in-frame clones and leaves out a portion. Among 200,000 to 300,000 clones, 81% were seen once, and the ten largest hold 6% to 9.5%. The TCR sequence derives from an elderly woman with acute or convalescent COVID-19. Sequenced material: peripheral blood.

CDR3 loop: CASSFSLAGPTYEQYF. Written as DNA, the CDR3 is TGTGCCAGCAGCTTTTCTTTAGCGGGGCCTACCTACGAGCAGTACTTC. This chain connects TRBV7-2 to TRBJ2-7; 8 nucleotides agree with TRBD2. The CDR3 is 16 residues long. Germline loops: CDR1 SGHTA, CDR2 FQGNSA. After removal of 3 bases from V and 2 bases from J, the junction contained 9 bases not matched to a gene.